These 11 T cell receptor beta chains were sequenced from one sample in a study of T cell responses to AZD1222 COVID-19 vaccine. The data were produced by immunoSEQ multiplex PCR, yet TCRdb's version contains in-frame clones alone and is incomplete. The table lists about 120,000 clones, about 88% of them singletons. The sequenced sample was peripheral blood, obtained 28 days after the second AZD1222 dose. These TCRs come from an adult who received the AZD1222 COVID-19 vaccine.

The chain couples TRBV6-5 to TRBJ2-7; no clear D. Germline V gene lookup returns CDR1 MNHEY and CDR2 SVGAGI. The CDR3 has 12 amino acids. V shed 6 bases and J shed 5 bases, with 11 bases lying between them. CDR3 region: CASSKRSDEQYF. In DNA, the CDR3 is TGTGCCAGCAGCAAGAGGTCGGACGAGCAGTACTTC.

This chain joins TRBV10-2 and TRBJ1-1; D is uncertain. V lost 5 bases, J lost 1 base, and 5 bases lay in between. CDR1 is WSHSY and CDR2 is SAAADI in the germline V gene. This CDR3 region has 12 residues. The CDR3: CASSKGNTEAFF. CDR3 nucleotides: TGCGCCAGCAGTAAAGGGAACACTGAAGCTTTCTTT.

This clone was detected once. The CDR3 reads CASSIVGKGRTDTQYF. CDR3 DNA: TGTGCCAGTAGTATCGTCGGGAAAGGGAGAACAGATACGCAGTATTTT. J is TRBJ2-3 and V is TRBV19; possibly TRBD2 for D (5 bases). This CDR3 has 16 residues. Deletions cut 3 bases from V and 3 bases from J, with 16 bases between. Germline CDR1 reads LNHDA; CDR2 reads SQIVND (reference sequence).

This sequence joins TRBV7-9 and TRBJ1-2, with 7 nucleotides matching TRBD1. The CDR3 covers 15 residues. V dropped 3 bases and J dropped 2; count of bases not matched to a gene: 6. The germline V gene encodes CDR1 SEHNR and CDR2 FQNEAQ (reference sequence). The CDR3 region has the DNA TGTGCCAGCAGCTTCGACAGGGATGGGAACTATGGCTACACCTTC. Its protein is CASSFDRDGNYGYTF. The full variable domain, in which reference TRBV7-9 and TRBJ1-2 provide the parts outside the CDR3, is DTGVSQNPRHKITKRGQNVTFRCDPISEHNRLYWYRQTLGQGPEFLTYFQNEAQLEKSRLLSDRFSAERPKGSFSTLEIQRTEQGDSAMYLCASSFDRDGNYGYTFGSGTRLTVV.

The V and J genes are TRBV19 and TRBJ1-6; 10 nucleotides line up with TRBD1. After removal of 1 base from V and 10 bases from J, the junction contained 13 bases not matched to a gene. Germline CDR1 and CDR2: LNHDA and SQIVND (reference sequence). CDR3 length: 18 amino acids. The chain's CDR3 is CASSIVLPRQGARSPLHF. CDR3 in DNA: TGTGCCAGTAGTATAGTTCTCCCCCGACAGGGGGCACGGTCACCCCTCCACTTT.

The V call is TRBV5-4, the J call TRBJ1-3; D call uncertain. Germline-derived CDR1 and CDR2 are SGHNT and YYREEE (reference sequence). CDR3 length: 14 residues. Trimming removed 2 bases from V and 0 bases from J, with 6 bases in between. The CDR3 loop is CASSFGFSGNTIYF. CDR3 DNA: TGTGCCAGCAGCTTCGGGTTCTCTGGAAACACCATATATTTT.

The gene calls are TRBV30 and TRBJ1-3; D is unresolved. Trimming removed 0 bases at V and 3 bases at J, with 3 bases between. Per the germline V gene, CDR1 is GTSNPN and CDR2 is SVGIG (reference sequence). The CDR3 loop spans 12 amino acids. In DNA form, the CDR3 reads TGTGCCTGGAGTGTATTTGGAAACACCATATATTTT. Protein: CAWSVFGNTIYF.

The CDR3 region is CASSSQQGSETQYF. The DNA for the CDR3 is TGTGCCAGCAGCAGCCAACAGGGTTCAGAGACCCAGTACTTC. The genes are TRBV7-8 and TRBJ2-5; D is possibly TRBD1 (6 bases). The V end was cut by 5 bases, the J end by 4 bases, with 14 bases between. This CDR3 spans 14 amino acids. Germline CDR1 is SGHVS and CDR2 is FQNEAQ.

The V call is TRBV4-1, the J call TRBJ1-1, with D perhaps matching TRBD1 (5 bases). V was pared by 4 bases and J by 2 bases, with 14 bases between. The CDR3 contains 15 residues. The germline CDR1 and CDR2 sequences are MGHRA and YSYEKL. The CDR3: CASSPAAGVNTEAFF. In DNA form, the CDR3 reads TGCGCCAGCAGCCCGGCGGCGGGGGTAAACACTGAAGCTTTCTTT.

This clone has a single count. V usage is TRBV5-4 and J usage is TRBJ1-2; 7 bases align to TRBD1. Germline V gene data show CDR1 as SGHNT and CDR2 as YYREEE (reference sequence). The junction had 10 bases not matched to a gene; V was cut back by 4 bases and J by 4 bases. The CDR3 has 15 residues. CDR3 DNA sequence: TGTGCCAGCAGCGGGGGGGCAGGGGGTGTCTATGGCTACACCTTC. This translates into CASSGGAGGVYGYTF.

The J gene is TRBJ1-6, the V gene TRBV5-5; D call uncertain. Trimming removed 0 bases at V and 14 bases at J, with 15 bases between. CDR3 length equals 14 residues. Germline V CDR1 and CDR2: SGHKS, YYEKEE (reference sequence). In DNA form, the CDR3 reads TGTGCCAGCAGCTTGGAAAGCGTAATTAGATCCCTCCACTTT. Its protein is CASSLESVIRSLHF.